This T cell receptor (beta chain) was recorded in a study of cytomegalovirus exposure and HLA in healthy donors. Study-level points and caveats: The CMV antigen specificity of three CMV-associated chains was confirmed through in vitro analysis. The listing of roughly 160 TCR beta chains classed them as cytomegalovirus-associated.

A multiplex PCR was run with 60 Vbeta primers and 13 Jbeta primers. Sequencing was performed with immunoSEQ multiplex PCR; in TCRdb, only in-frame clones are kept and a portion is missing. The table lists over 150,000 clones, around nine tenths of them singletons. With 5 bases removed from V and 6 bases from J, the gap between germline ends came to 17 bases. This CDR3 region has 14 residues. Germline CDR1 reads MNHEY; CDR2 reads SMNVEV (reference sequence). A note on this clone: What it binds is not known.

The sequence came from a woman under 40 in good health and CMV-seronegative. V is TRBV27 and J is TRBJ2-7, with D perhaps matching TRBD1 (6 bases). The sample taken for sequencing was PBMCs. The CDR3 nucleotides are TGTGCCAGCAGTAGGGCAGGGGAAGGGGTCGAGCAGTACTTC. Its protein is CASSRAGEGVEQYF.